These 11 T cell receptor beta chains came from one sample sequenced in a study of blood T cell repertoires in COVID-19. Sequencing was performed with immunoSEQ multiplex PCR; in TCRdb, only in-frame clones are kept and a portion is missing. The sample contains 250,000 to 300,000 clones, approximately 85% of which appear only once. The specimen sequenced was PBMCs or T cells enriched from blood (not recorded which). These receptor sequences come from a woman aged 50 to 60 who had recovered from COVID-19.

The chain combines TRBV9 with TRBJ2-1, with 8 bases fitting TRBD1. Looked up from germline, CDR1 is SGDLS and CDR2 is YYNGEE. V shed 0 bases, J shed 6 bases, and the junction held 8 bases outside the gene matches. The CDR3 loop spans 16 amino acids. CDR3 amino acids: CASSVGPGQVSNEQFF. The CDR3 region has the DNA TGTGCCAGCAGCGTAGGGCCGGGACAGGTTAGCAATGAGCAGTTCTTC.

The chain has TRBV7-2 and TRBJ2-3, with 10 bases fitting TRBD1. V lost 3 bases, J lost 4 bases, and 4 bases stayed unmatched. This CDR3 contains 15 residues. Germline V CDR1 and CDR2: SGHTA, FQGNSA. The CDR3 loop is CASSLDRGSADTQYF. The CDR3 DNA is TGTGCCAGCAGCTTGGACAGGGGGAGCGCAGATACGCAGTATTTT.

This clone has only a few counts. V gene TRBV27 combines with J gene TRBJ1-2; 12 nucleotides agree with TRBD1. With 5 bases clipped from V and 8 bases from J, the junction kept 6 bases outside the gene matches. Germline V gene lookup returns CDR1 MNHEY and CDR2 SMNVEV (reference sequence). CDR3 size: 14 residues. The CDR3 bases are TGTGCCAGCAGTAATCCCGGGACAGGGGGCGGCTACACCTTC. It specifies CASSNPGTGGGYTF.

In this sample, this clone turned up once. V gene TRBV6-5 combines with J gene TRBJ1-1, with TRBD1 matching over 7 bases. V trimming: 2 bases; J trimming: 3 bases; junction bases outside the gene matches: 9. The germline V gene has CDR1 MNHEY and CDR2 SVGAGI. This CDR3 has 16 amino acids. The CDR3 spells CASSYSRGRYDTEAFF. CDR3 DNA sequence: TGTGCCAGCAGTTACAGCAGGGGGAGATATGACACTGAAGCTTTCTTT.

V is TRBV12-2 and J is TRBJ2-3; the tabulated D call, TRBD2, remains unverified against the DNA. TRBV12-2 represents a pseudogene. The CDR3 covers 23 residues. CDR3 nucleotides: TGTGCAAGTCGCTTAGGGGGGAGGAAAAAGGGGTCGGACTTCGTCCCTAGCACAGATACGCAGTATTTT. Its translation: CASRLGGRKKGSDFVPSTDTQYF.

The chain joins TRBV24-1 to TRBJ2-3; TRBD2 matches 11 bases. This CDR3 is built from 15 residues. Trimming cost V 4 bases and J 5 bases; bases outside gene matches: 4. Germline CDR1 and CDR2: KGHDR and SFDVKD. The CDR3 nucleotides are TGTGCCACCAGTGACGAAGGACTAGCGGGAGATACGCAGTATTTT. Translating gives CATSDEGLAGDTQYF.

This clone was recorded a few times. This rearrangement joins TRBV7-2 to TRBJ2-5; 9 bases match TRBD2. Germline V gene data show CDR1 as SGHTA and CDR2 as FQGNSA. The V and J ends lost 5 bases and 5 bases, in that order; junction bases with no gene match: 9. The CDR3 has 15 amino acids. DNA of the CDR3: TGTGCCAGCAGCATGGAAGGACTAGCGTTGGAGACCCAGTACTTC. Protein sequence: CASSMEGLALETQYF.

This clone has more than one count but fewer than ten. The chain joins TRBV4-2 to TRBJ1-4; 9 bases fit TRBD1. Germline CDR1 LGHNA, CDR2 YNFKEQ. Trimming at V came to 8 bases and at J to 5 bases, leaving 6 bases not matched to a gene. The CDR3 contains 14 residues. Here the CDR3 reads CASGPGQGNEKLFF. The CDR3 region has the DNA TGTGCCAGCGGACCGGGACAGGGAAATGAAAAACTGTTTTTT.

The gene calls are TRBV24-1 and TRBJ2-1, with 14 bases matching TRBD2. This CDR3 comprises 16 residues. Germline CDR1 and CDR2: KGHDR and SFDVKD. The V and J ends lost 3 bases and 10 bases, in that order; junction bases with no gene match: 7. The CDR3 DNA reads as TGTGCCACCAGTGATCCCGGGACTAGCGGGGGCATGGAGCAGTTCTTC. Protein: CATSDPGTSGGMEQFF.

This sequence joins TRBV19 and TRBJ1-1, with 7 bases aligning to TRBD1. Trimming removed 7 bases from V and 0 bases from J; junction bases left unmatched: 8. The CDR3 loop spans 15 amino acids. Germline assignment: CDR1 LNHDA and CDR2 SQIVND (reference sequence). DNA of the CDR3: TGTGCCAGTAACACAGGGGACATCATGAACACTGAAGCTTTCTTT. It is translated as CASNTGDIMNTEAFF.

The chain recombines TRBV19 with TRBJ2-3, with a weak D call TRBD2 (6 bases). The V gene lost 6 bases and the J gene lost 6 bases, with 13 bases spanning the gap. This CDR3 spans 13 amino acids. Germline CDR1 is LNHDA and CDR2 is SQIVND (reference sequence). CDR3 amino acids: CASSRGGADTQYF. The CDR3, as DNA: TGTGCCAGTAGCCGCGGAGGGGCGGATACGCAGTATTTT.